This TCR beta chain appears in the sequencing data of a study of T cell responses to AZD1222 COVID-19 vaccine. This clone was found once. CDR3 length: 13 amino acids. The V end was cut by 5 bases, the J end by 3 bases, with 11 bases between. The germline gives CDR1 MNHEY, CDR2 SVGAGI. Some clones are missing from TCRdb's copy, which holds only in-frame ones; the method was immunoSEQ multiplex PCR. The table shows more than 85,000 clones, with about 89% occurring only once. The specimen was peripheral blood, collected on day 0 of AZD1222 vaccination. This TCR came from an adult in good health. This chain uses TRBV6-5 with TRBJ2-7; D ambiguous. The CDR3 nucleotides are TGTGCCAGCAGTAACCCCCAAGGCTACGAGCAGTACTTC. This codes for CASSNPQGYEQYF.